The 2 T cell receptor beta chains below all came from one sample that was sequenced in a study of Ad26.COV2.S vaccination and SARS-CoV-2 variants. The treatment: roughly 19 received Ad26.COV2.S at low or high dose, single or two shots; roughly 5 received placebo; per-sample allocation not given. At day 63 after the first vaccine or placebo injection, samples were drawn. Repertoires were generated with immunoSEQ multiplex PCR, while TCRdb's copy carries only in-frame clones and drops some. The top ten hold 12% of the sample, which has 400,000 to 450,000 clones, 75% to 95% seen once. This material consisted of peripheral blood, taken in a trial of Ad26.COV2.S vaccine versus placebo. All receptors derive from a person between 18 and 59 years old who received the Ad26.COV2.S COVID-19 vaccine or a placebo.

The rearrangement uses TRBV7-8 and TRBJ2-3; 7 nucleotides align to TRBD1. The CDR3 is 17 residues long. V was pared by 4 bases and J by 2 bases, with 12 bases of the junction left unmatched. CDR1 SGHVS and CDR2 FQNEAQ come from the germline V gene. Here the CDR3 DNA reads TGTGCCAGCAGCTCCATGACAGGGACGGAAGTCACAGATACGCAGTATTTT. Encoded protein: CASSSMTGTEVTDTQYF.

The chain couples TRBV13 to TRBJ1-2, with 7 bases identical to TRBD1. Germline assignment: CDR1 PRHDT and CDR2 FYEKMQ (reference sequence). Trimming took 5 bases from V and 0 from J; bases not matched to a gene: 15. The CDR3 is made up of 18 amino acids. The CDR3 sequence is CASSRIRDRTPSNYGYTF. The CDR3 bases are TGTGCCAGCAGCCGAATCCGGGACAGAACACCTTCTAACTATGGCTACACCTTC.